A selection of T cell receptor beta chains follows, all from one sample in a study of T cells in Graves' hyperthyroidism and ophthalmopathy. Using its own MiXCR run on the multiplex PCR reads, TCRdb lists one record per CDR3 protein. This repertoire shows 90,000 to 120,000 distinct CDR3 sequences, 16% found once; its top ten account for 40% to 50%. Sequencing was performed on blood. The receptors here all came from a woman between 50 and 59 years old with Graves' hyperthyroidism. Both conserved end residues are part of each CDR3. D genes are given only for firm matches. A row's size may be missing; if present it is once, few, many or a size class.

V	J	size	D	DNA	CDR3
TRBV6-1	TRBJ2-7	many	TRBD2	TGTGCCAGCAGTGCGTCCGTTGCCCCTAGCGGGAACCCCTACGAGCAGTACTTC	CASSASVAPSGNPYEQYF
TRBV20-1	TRBJ1-1	-	-	TGCAGTGCTAGAGACGATGAAGCTTTCTTT	CSARDDEAFF
TRBV27	TRBJ1-1	once	-	TGTGCCAGCAGTTTAGAGGGGGGGGGGACTGAAGCTTTCTTT	CASSLEGGGTEAFF
TRBV2	TRBJ1-3	-	-	TGTGCCAGCAGTCTGAATAGGGCGGGCGGAAACACCATATATTTT	CASSLNRAGGNTIYF
TRBV2	TRBJ2-1	many	-	TGTGCCAGCAGTAGTTCGGGACTCCTGGTTACAGAGCAGTTCTTC	CASSSSGLLVTEQFF
TRBV20-1	TRBJ1-2	many	-	TGCAGTGCTAGAGTGACCCTAGAGGATGGCTACACCTTC	CSARVTLEDGYTF
TRBV6-5	TRBJ2-1	many	-	TGTGCCAGCAGTTACTCTACCGCTTACAATGAGCAGTTCTTC	CASSYSTAYNEQFF
TRBV20-1	TRBJ1-2	few	TRBD1	TGCAGTGCTAGAGGGGACAGGGTTCAGAATGGCTACACCTTC	CSARGDRVQNGYTF
TRBV6-1	TRBJ2-6	many	-	TGTGCCAGCATGATTTCTGGGGCCAACGTCCTGACTTTC	CASMISGANVLTF
TRBV27	TRBJ2-7	many	-	TGTGCTTCTTGGGGGGCACAAGTCTCCTACGAGCAGTACTTC	CASWGAQVSYEQYF
TRBV28	TRBJ1-1	many	-	TGTGCCAGCAGTACCCAACAGGATACGGGAGCTTTCTTT	CASSTQQDTGAFF
TRBV11-3	TRBJ2-5	many	-	TGTGCCTGCAGCCCCCGGTTTTTAGGGCCACCGCGAGAGACCCAGTACTTC	CACSPRFLGPPRETQYF
TRBV11-1	TRBJ2-4	-	TRBD2	TGTGCCAGCAGCGTTAGCGGGAGATGGAACATTCAGTACTTC	CASSVSGRWNIQYF
TRBV18	TRBJ1-3	many	-	TGTGCCAGCTCATCCAGGGGAGAGGTGGCTGGAAACACCATATATTTT	CASSSRGEVAGNTIYF
TRBV6-1	TRBJ1-1	few	TRBD1	TGTGCCAGCAGCCCGGGGGACAGGCTCTCCGCTTTCTTT	CASSPGDRLSAFF
TRBV7-2	TRBJ2-7	-	TRBD2	TGTGCCAGCAGCCCAGAGTCCGGGGCGGGAGGGCTCTACGAGCAGTACTTC	CASSPESGAGGLYEQYF
TRBV7-3	TRBJ2-7	many	TRBD2	TGTGCCAGCAGCTTAAACGGCGGGAGGGCCTACGAGCAGTACTTC	CASSLNGGRAYEQYF
TRBV4-2	TRBJ2-2	many	TRBD2	TGTGCCAGCAGCCTGTCGGGAGGGAGGCCGAACACCGGGGAGCTGTTTTTT	CASSLSGGRPNTGELFF
TRBV27	TRBJ2-7	many	-	TGTGCCAGCAGGGGTAGTGGGGGAACCTACGAGCAGTACTTC	CASRGSGGTYEQYF
TRBV4-1	TRBJ1-5	-	-	TGCGCCAGCAGCCAAGTCAGTGATAGCAATCAGCCCCAGCATTTT	CASSQVSDSNQPQHF
TRBV7-9	TRBJ2-1	few	-	TGTGCCAGCCGAGGCGACGGGGATGAGCAGTTCTTC	CASRGDGDEQFF
TRBV7-6	TRBJ2-7	many	TRBD2	TGTGCCAGCCGCCCGGGCGGGGGAGAGATCGAGCAGTACTTC	CASRPGGGEIEQYF
TRBV11-3	TRBJ2-7	many	-	TGTGCCAGCAGCTTAGGGGTGTCCTACGAGCAGTACTTC	CASSLGVSYEQYF
TRBV29-1	TRBJ2-2	many	-	TGCAGCGCCGCCGCCGTACACACCGGGGAGCTGTTTTTT	CSAAAVHTGELFF
TRBV2	TRBJ1-1	many	-	TGTGCCAGCAGTGAAGAGCGTCGGGGGGCCTGGACTGAAGCTTTCTTT	CASSEERRGAWTEAFF
TRBV7-9	TRBJ1-3	many	-	TGTGCCAGCCGGGGCAGACACTCTGGAAACACCATATATTTT	CASRGRHSGNTIYF
TRBV6-1	TRBJ2-7	many	-	TGTGCCAGCAGTTCCGGACCCGGACGGGAGCAGTACTTC	CASSSGPGREQYF
TRBV12-3/TRBV12-4	TRBJ1-1	-	-	TGTGCCAGCAGTTTGGGGTATACTGAAGCTTTCTTT	CASSLGYTEAFF
TRBV5-1	TRBJ2-5	few	TRBD2	TGCGCCAGCAGTAGCGGGATAGGAGAGACCCAGTACTTC	CASSSGIGETQYF
TRBV11-2	TRBJ2-7	-	-	TGTGCCAGCAGCTTAGATCGAGTGACGGGCTGGGAGCAGTACTTC	CASSLDRVTGWEQYF
TRBV12-3/TRBV12-4	TRBJ2-6	few	TRBD2	TGTGCCAGCAGTTTGAGACTAGCGGGAGTGTCCCTCTCTTTC	CASSLRLAGVSLSF
TRBV7-8	TRBJ2-5	many	TRBD2	TGTGCCAGCAGCTTAAGCGGGAGAATGGAAGAGACCCAGTACTTC	CASSLSGRMEETQYF
TRBV25-1	TRBJ2-7	many	-	TGTGCCAGCAGTGCCGCAAGATACGAGCAGTACTTC	CASSAARYEQYF
TRBV7-9	TRBJ2-1	many	TRBD1	TGTGCCAGCAGCCACCGGGACAGGGCACTCAATGAGCAGTTCTTC	CASSHRDRALNEQFF
TRBV20-1	TRBJ2-1	many	TRBD2	TGCAGTGCATGGACTAGCAGTGAGCAGTTCTTC	CSAWTSSEQFF
TRBV28	TRBJ2-1	many	-	TGTGCCAGCAGAGACAGCAGCTCCTACAATGAGCAGTTCTTC	CASRDSSSYNEQFF
TRBV4-1	TRBJ2-7	many	-	TGCGCCAGCAGCCAAGACAGGGGCTACGAGCAGTACTTC	CASSQDRGYEQYF
TRBV6-5	TRBJ2-1	many	-	TGTGCCAGCAGTTACTCACGAAGCTCCTACAATGAGCAGTTCTTC	CASSYSRSSYNEQFF
TRBV7-9	TRBJ1-5	few	-	TGTGCCAGCAGCCACGGTAGAGAGGGCAATCAGCCCCAGCATTTT	CASSHGREGNQPQHF
TRBV3-1	TRBJ2-1	-	TRBD2	TGTGCCAGCAGCTTGTCCGGGACTAAGTCCAATGAGCAGTTCTTC	CASSLSGTKSNEQFF
TRBV6-5	TRBJ1-1	many	TRBD1	TGTGCCAGCAGTTACGCCCTCCGGACAGGGACTGAAGCTTTCTTT	CASSYALRTGTEAFF
TRBV27	TRBJ2-3	many	TRBD2	TGTGCCAGCAGTTCCGGACTAGCGGGATTGGTCGGTACGCAGTATTTT	CASSSGLAGLVGTQYF